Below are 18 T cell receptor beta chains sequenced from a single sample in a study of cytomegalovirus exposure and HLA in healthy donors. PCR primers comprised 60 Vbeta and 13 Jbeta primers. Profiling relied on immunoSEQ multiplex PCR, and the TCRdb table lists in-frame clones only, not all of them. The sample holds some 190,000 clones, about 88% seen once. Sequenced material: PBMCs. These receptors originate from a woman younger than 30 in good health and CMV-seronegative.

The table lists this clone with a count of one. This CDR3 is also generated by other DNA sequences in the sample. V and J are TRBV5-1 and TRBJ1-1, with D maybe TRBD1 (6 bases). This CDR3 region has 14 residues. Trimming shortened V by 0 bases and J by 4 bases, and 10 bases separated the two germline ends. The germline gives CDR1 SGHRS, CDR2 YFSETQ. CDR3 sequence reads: CASSLVGAGTEAFF. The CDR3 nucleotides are TGCGCCAGCAGCTTGGTGGGGGCTGGCACTGAAGCTTTCTTT. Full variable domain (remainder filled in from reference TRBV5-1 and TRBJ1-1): KAGVTQTPRYLIKTRGQQVTLSCSPISGHRSVSWYQQTPGQGLQFLFEYFSETQRNKGNFPGRFSGRQFSNSRSEMNVSTLELGDSALYLCASSLVGAGTEAFFGQGTRLTVV.

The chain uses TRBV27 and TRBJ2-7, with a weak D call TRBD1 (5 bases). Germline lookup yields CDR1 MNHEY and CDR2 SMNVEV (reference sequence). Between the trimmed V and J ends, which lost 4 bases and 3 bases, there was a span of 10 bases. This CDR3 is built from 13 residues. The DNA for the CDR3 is TGTGCCAGCAGTTCCGGCAGGGACTACGAGCAGTACTTC. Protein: CASSSGRDYEQYF.

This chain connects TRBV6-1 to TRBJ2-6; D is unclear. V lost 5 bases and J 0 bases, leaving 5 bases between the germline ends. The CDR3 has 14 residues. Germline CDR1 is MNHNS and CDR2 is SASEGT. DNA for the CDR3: TGTGCCAGCAGTCAAAACTCTGGGGCCAACGTCCTGACTTTC. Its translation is CASSQNSGANVLTF.

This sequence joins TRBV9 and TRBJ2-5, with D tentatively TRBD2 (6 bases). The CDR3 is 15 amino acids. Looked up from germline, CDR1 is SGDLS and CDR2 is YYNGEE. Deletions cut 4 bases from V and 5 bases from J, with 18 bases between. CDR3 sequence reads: CASSPAAREVETQYF. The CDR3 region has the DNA TGTGCCAGCAGCCCAGCAGCAAGGGAGGTCGAGACCCAGTACTTC.

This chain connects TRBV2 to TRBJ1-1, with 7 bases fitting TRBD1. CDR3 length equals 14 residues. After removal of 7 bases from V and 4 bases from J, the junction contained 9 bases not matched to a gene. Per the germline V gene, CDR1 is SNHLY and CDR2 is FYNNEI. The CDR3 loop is CASTFNRGGTEAFF. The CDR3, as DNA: TGTGCCAGCACTTTCAACAGGGGAGGCACTGAAGCTTTCTTT.

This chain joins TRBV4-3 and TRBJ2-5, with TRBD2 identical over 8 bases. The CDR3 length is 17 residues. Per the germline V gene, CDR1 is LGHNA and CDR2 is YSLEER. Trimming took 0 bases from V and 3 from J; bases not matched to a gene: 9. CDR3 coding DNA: TGCGCCAGCAGCCAAGATATCGCTAGCGGGTCCGAAGAGACCCAGTACTTC. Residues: CASSQDIASGSEETQYF.

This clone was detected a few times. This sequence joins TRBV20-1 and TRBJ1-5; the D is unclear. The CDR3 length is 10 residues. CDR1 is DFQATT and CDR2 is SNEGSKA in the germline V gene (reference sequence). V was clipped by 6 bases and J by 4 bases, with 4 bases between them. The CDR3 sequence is CSARNQPQHF. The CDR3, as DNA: TGCAGTGCCCGGAATCAGCCCCAGCATTTT.

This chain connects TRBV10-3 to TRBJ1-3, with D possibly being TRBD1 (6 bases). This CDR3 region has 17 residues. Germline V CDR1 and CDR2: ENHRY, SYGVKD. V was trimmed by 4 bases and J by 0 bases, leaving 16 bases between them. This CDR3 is CAISGPGHQPSGNTIYF. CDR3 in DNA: TGTGCCATCAGTGGACCGGGACACCAACCCTCTGGAAACACCATATATTTT.

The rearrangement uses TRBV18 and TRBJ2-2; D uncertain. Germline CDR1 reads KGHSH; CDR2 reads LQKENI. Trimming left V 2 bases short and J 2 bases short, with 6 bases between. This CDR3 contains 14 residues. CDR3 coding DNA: TGTGCCAGCTCACCATACTATAACACCGGGGAGCTGTTTTTT. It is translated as CASSPYYNTGELFF.

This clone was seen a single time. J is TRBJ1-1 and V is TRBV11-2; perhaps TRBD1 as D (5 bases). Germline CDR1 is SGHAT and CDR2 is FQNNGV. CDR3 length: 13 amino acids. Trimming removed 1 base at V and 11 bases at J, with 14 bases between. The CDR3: CASSLVPGLAAFF. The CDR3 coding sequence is TGTGCCAGCAGCTTAGTTCCGGGACTCGCGGCTTTCTTT.

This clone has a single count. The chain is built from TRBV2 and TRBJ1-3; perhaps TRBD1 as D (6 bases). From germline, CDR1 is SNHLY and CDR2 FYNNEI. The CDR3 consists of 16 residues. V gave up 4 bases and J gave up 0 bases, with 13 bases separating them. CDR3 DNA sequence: TGTGCCAGCAGTGGGGGCTTGACAGGCTCTGGAAACACCATATATTTT. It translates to CASSGGLTGSGNTIYF.

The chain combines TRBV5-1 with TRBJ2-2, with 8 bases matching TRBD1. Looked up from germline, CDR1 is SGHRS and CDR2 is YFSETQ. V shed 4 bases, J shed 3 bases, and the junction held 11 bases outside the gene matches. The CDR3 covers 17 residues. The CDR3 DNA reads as TGCGCCAGCAGCCTAACCCTTCAGGGGGCGGACACCGGGGAGCTGTTTTTT. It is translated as CASSLTLQGADTGELFF.

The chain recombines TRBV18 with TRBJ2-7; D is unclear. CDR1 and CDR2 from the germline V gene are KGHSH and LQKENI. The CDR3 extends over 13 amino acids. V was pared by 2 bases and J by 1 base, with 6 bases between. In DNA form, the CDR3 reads TGTGCCAGCTCACCAGCGGAATCCTACGAGCAGTACTTC. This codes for CASSPAESYEQYF. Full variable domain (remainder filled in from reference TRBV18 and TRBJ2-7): NAGVMQNPRHLVRRRGQEARLRCSPMKGHSHVYWYRQLPEEGLKFMVYLQKENIIDESGMPKERFSAEFPKEGPSILRIQQVVRGDSAAYFCASSPAESYEQYFGPGTRLTVT.

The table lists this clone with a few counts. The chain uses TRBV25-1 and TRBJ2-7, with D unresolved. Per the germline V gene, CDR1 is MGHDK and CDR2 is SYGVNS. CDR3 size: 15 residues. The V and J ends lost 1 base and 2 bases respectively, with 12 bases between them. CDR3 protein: CASSESSPLTYEQYF. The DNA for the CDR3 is TGTGCCAGCAGTGAATCGAGTCCTTTGACCTACGAGCAGTACTTC.

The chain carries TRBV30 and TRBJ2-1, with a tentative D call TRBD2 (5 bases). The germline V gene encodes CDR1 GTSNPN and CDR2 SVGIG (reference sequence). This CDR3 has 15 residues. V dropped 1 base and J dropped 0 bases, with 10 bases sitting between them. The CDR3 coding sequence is TGTGCCTGGAGTGCCAGCGGAAGCTCCTACAATGAGCAGTTCTTC. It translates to CAWSASGSSYNEQFF.

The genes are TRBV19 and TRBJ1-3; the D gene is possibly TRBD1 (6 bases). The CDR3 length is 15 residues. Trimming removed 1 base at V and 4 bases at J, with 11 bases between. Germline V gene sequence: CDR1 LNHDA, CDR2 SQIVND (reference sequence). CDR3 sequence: CASSIATGSGNTIYF. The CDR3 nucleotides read TGTGCCAGTAGTATAGCCACAGGGTCCGGAAACACCATATATTTT.

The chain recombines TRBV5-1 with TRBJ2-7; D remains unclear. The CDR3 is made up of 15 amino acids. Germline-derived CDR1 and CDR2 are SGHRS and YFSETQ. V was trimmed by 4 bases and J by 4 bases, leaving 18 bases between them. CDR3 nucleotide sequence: TGCGCCAGCAGCGTTGGTGGTGGCTCTCGATACGAGCAGTACTTC. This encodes CASSVGGGSRYEQYF.

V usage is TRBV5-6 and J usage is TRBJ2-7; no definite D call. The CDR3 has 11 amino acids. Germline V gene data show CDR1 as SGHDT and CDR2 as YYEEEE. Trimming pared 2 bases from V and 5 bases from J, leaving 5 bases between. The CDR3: CASSLLDEQYF. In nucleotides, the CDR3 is TGTGCCAGCAGCTTACTGGACGAGCAGTACTTC.